This is a list of T cell receptor beta chains from one sample in a study of blood T cell repertoires in COVID-19. The protocol was immunoSEQ multiplex PCR, while the TCRdb copy is restricted to in-frame clones and leaves out a portion. The sample has approximately 31,000 clones, less than 90% seen once. Material: peripheral blood. These receptors were obtained from a woman aged 80 or over with active or convalescent COVID-19. Each CDR3 is given with its conserved first and last residue. The D gene is left open where the match is weak. The listing skips clone size in some rows; elsewhere it reads once, few, many or a size class.

>.|TRBJ1-3|TRBV6-5|few
TGTGCCAGCAGTTACACAGGGAGCTCTGGAAACACCATATATTTT
CASSYTGSSGNTIYF
>TRBD1|TRBJ1-2|TRBV5-8|.
TGTGCCAGCAGCCTGACAGGGGTTGGAGGGAACTATGGCTACACCTTC
CASSLTGVGGNYGYTF
>TRBD1|TRBJ1-6|TRBV5-4|once
TGTGCCAGCAGCTACGACAGGGGATATTCACCCCTCCACTTT
CASSYDRGYSPLHF
>TRBD1|TRBJ1-5|TRBV24-1|.
TGTGCCACCAGTGAACGTGGGACAGGGCGCAATCAGCCCCAGCATTTT
CATSERGTGRNQPQHF
>.|TRBJ2-2|TRBV20-1|.
TGCAGTGCTAGTTTGCTGGTTGGGGCGGGGACCGGGGAGCTGTTTTTT
CSASLLVGAGTGELFF
>TRBD1|TRBJ1-5|TRBV7-6|once
TGTGCCAGCAGCCCAGACAGGGGGGATCAGCCCCAGCATTTT
CASSPDRGDQPQHF
>.|TRBJ1-2|TRBV3-1/TRBV3-2|.
TGTGCCAGCAGCCCCGGTGGGGCGCGGGGCTACACCTTC
CASSPGGARGYTF
>.|TRBJ1-1|TRBV5-5|.
TGTGCCAGCAGCCCTCGGACTAAGAACACTGAAGCTTTCTTT
CASSPRTKNTEAFF
>TRBD1|TRBJ2-7|TRBV28|.
TGTGCCAGCAGTACTACCGGGACAGGAGGCCCCTACGAGCAGTACTTC
CASSTTGTGGPYEQYF
>.|TRBJ2-7|TRBV2|.
TGTGCCAGCAGTGAAATGGAGATGTACGAGCAGTACTTC
CASSEMEMYEQYF
>TRBD1|TRBJ1-2|TRBV3-1/TRBV3-2|.
TGTGCCAGCAGCCAAGGGCAGGGGGCTAGTTGCACCTTC
CASSQGQGASCTF
>.|TRBJ2-4|TRBV5-4|.
TGTGCCAGCAGTTCGATTGACAGAGCCAAAAACATTCAGTACTTC
CASSSIDRAKNIQYF
>.|TRBJ1-5|TRBV19|.
TGTGCCAGTAGTATAAGAACCACCAGGGTAATCGAGCCCCAGCATTTT
CASSIRTTRVIEPQHF
>TRBD2|TRBJ2-3|TRBV7-3|.
TGTGCCAGCAGCATTAGCGGGGCAAATACGCAGTATTTT
CASSISGANTQYF
>.|TRBJ1-5|TRBV28|.
TGTGCCAGCAGGATACAGGGTTCAGGCAATCAGCCCCAGCATTTT
CASRIQGSGNQPQHF
>TRBD1|TRBJ2-2|TRBV29-1|once
TGCAGCGTTGCCGGACAGGGGGCTTGGACCGGGGAGCTGTTTTTT
CSVAGQGAWTGELFF
>.|TRBJ1-6|TRBV4-1|once
TGCGCCAGCAGCCAAGACGCTTGGCAGGGTAATTCACCCCTCCACTTT
CASSQDAWQGNSPLHF
>.|TRBJ2-2|TRBV5-1|once
TGCGCCAGCAGCTTGGTCGCCCTAACCAACACCGGGGAGCTGTTTTTT
CASSLVALTNTGELFF
>TRBD2|TRBJ2-3|TRBV28|.
TGTGCCAGCCCCCCCCGGACTAGCGGGGGCCTCATTAATACGCAGTATTTT
CASPPRTSGGLINTQYF
>TRBD1|TRBJ2-5|TRBV18|.
TGTGCCAGCTCACCAAGGACAGGGATAAAACAAGAGACCCAGTACTTC
CASSPRTGIKQETQYF
>.|TRBJ2-7|TRBV20-1|.
TGCAGTGCCGCCTTCAGGGACGAGCAGTACTTC
CSAAFRDEQYF
>TRBD1|TRBJ1-2|TRBV29-1|.
TGCAGCGTTGAAGATCTCAACAGGGGATACGGCTACACCTTC
CSVEDLNRGYGYTF
>TRBD1|TRBJ1-2|TRBV25-1|once
TGTGCCAGCAGTGAGGACAGGGGGCCGGGCTATGGCTACACCTTC
CASSEDRGPGYGYTF
>.|TRBJ2-5|TRBV12-3/TRBV12-4|.
TGTGCCAGCAACACGGCGGGGAAGACCCAGTACTTC
CASNTAGKTQYF
>TRBD1|TRBJ2-7|TRBV5-4|.
TGTGCCAGCAGCTCCCCGGGACAGGGATTGTACGAGCAGTACTTC
CASSSPGQGLYEQYF
>.|TRBJ2-3|TRBV24-1|.
TGTGCCACCCGGGAGACAACAGCGACAGATACGCAGTATTTT
CATRETTATDTQYF
>.|TRBJ2-2|TRBV7-2|.
TGTGCCAGCATCCATGGCGGGGGCCTCACCGGGGAGCTGTTTTTT
CASIHGGGLTGELFF
>.|TRBJ2-1|TRBV19|.
TGTGCCAGTAGGGGGGGTCCGGCGGATTCCTACAATGAGCAGTTCTTC
CASRGGPADSYNEQFF
>.|TRBJ2-5|TRBV14|.
TGTGCCAGCAGCCTCCAGGGCCTAGGCGAGACCCAGTACTTC
CASSLQGLGETQYF
>TRBD1|TRBJ1-2|TRBV12-5|.
TGTGCTAGTGGTTTGCGTACAGGGGGCGGCTATGGCTACACCTTC
CASGLRTGGGYGYTF
>.|TRBJ1-6|TRBV5-5|.
TGTGCCAGCAGCTTGGTTTCTATCTCACCCCTCCACTTT
CASSLVSISPLHF
>.|TRBJ1-1|TRBV6-5|.
TGTGCCAGCACCCCGGACCGGGGGAACACTGAAGCTTTCTTT
CASTPDRGNTEAFF
>TRBD2|TRBJ2-3|TRBV5-1|.
TGCGCCAGCAGCCCGTCTAGCGGGGGGGCGGCAGATACGCAGTATTTT
CASSPSSGGAADTQYF
>TRBD2|TRBJ2-3|TRBV7-6|.
TGTGCCAGCAGCCTACGAGGACTAGCGGAGGCTAGCACAGATACGCAGTATTTT
CASSLRGLAEASTDTQYF
>.|TRBJ1-2|TRBV10-3|.
TGTGCCATCACTGAGACCCTAGTCAACTATGGCTACACCTTC
CAITETLVNYGYTF
>TRBD2|TRBJ2-1|TRBV10-3|.
TGTGCCATCAGTGCTAGCGGGGGGTCCGGGTATGAGCAGTTCTTC
CAISASGGSGYEQFF
>TRBD2|TRBJ2-3|TRBV3-1/TRBV3-2|.
TGTGCCAGCAGCCATCAGCGGGGTTATTCAGATACGCAGTATTTT
CASSHQRGYSDTQYF
>TRBD1|TRBJ2-2|TRBV29-1|.
TGCAGCGTTGAAGGGCCTAGGGGGCGGACAGGAGTCACCGGGGAGCTGTTTTTT
CSVEGPRGRTGVTGELFF
>.|TRBJ1-3|TRBV19|once
TGTGCCAGTAGTATCGGCGGGAACTTCAGAGCTGGAAACACCATATATTTT
CASSIGGNFRAGNTIYF
>TRBD1|TRBJ1-6|TRBV6-5|.
TGTGCCAGCAGTTACTCCGGACAGGGGGCAGGGTCACCCCTCCACTTT
CASSYSGQGAGSPLHF
>.|TRBJ1-3|TRBV18|.
TGTGCCAGCTCACCGGGACAAGGGGATGGAAACACCATATATTTT
CASSPGQGDGNTIYF
>.|TRBJ2-5|TRBV12-3/TRBV12-4|.
TGTGCCAGCAGTTTTAGAGGGTTGGAGACCCAGTACTTC
CASSFRGLETQYF
>TRBD2|TRBJ2-1|TRBV5-1|.
TGCGCCAGCAGCTGGAGCGGGGGGGCGATTAGGGAGCAGTTCTTC
CASSWSGGAIREQFF
>.|TRBJ1-2|TRBV11-2|.
TGTGCCAGCAGCTCATCCCACATAAACTATGGCTACACCTTC
CASSSSHINYGYTF
>TRBD2|TRBJ2-3|TRBV6-5|.
TGTGCCAGCAGCCTGACTAGCGGGGGGGATACGCAGTATTTT
CASSLTSGGDTQYF
>.|TRBJ1-2|TRBV7-9|.
TGTGCCAGCAGTAGCGGGGGCGGCTACACCTTC
CASSSGGGYTF
>.|TRBJ1-1|TRBV25-1|.
TGTGCCAGCAGTTCAACAGCGAACACTGAAGCTTTCTTT
CASSSTANTEAFF
>.|TRBJ1-5|TRBV21-1|.
TGTGCCAGCAGCCCCCTTAGGGGGACAGGGCTTAGCAATCAGCCCCAGCATTTT
CASSPLRGTGLSNQPQHF
>.|TRBJ1-1|TRBV28|.
TGTGCCAGCAGTCAAGTCAACAGGAACACTGAAGCTTTCTTT
CASSQVNRNTEAFF
>.|TRBJ1-1|TRBV12-3/TRBV12-4|.
TGTGCCAGCAGTTTAAGCTTGAACACTGAAGCTTTCTTT
CASSLSLNTEAFF
>TRBD2|TRBJ2-1|TRBV2|.
TGTGCCAGCAGTGGATTAGCGGGGGGTCGCAATGAGCAGTTCTTC
CASSGLAGGRNEQFF
>TRBD2|TRBJ2-7|TRBV5-5|once
TGTGCCAGCAGCTTGTCTGGCGGGGGGCCCTACGAGCAGTACTTC
CASSLSGGGPYEQYF
>.|TRBJ1-6|TRBV4-1|few
TGCGCCAGCAGCCAAGAGGTTGGGGTCGGAGCGGGATCACCCCTCCACTTT
CASSQEVGVGAGSPLHF
>TRBD2|TRBJ2-5|TRBV10-3|.
TGTGCCATCCAAAACGGGGGGGCCGTACAAGAGACCCAGTACTTC
CAIQNGGAVQETQYF
>.|TRBJ2-7|TRBV2|.
TGTGCCAGCAGTCCACGACCGACAGGAACCTACGAGCAGTACTTC
CASSPRPTGTYEQYF
>.|TRBJ1-2|TRBV10-3|once
TGTGCCATCAGTGAGTCCTCGGTTTATGGCTACACCTTC
CAISESSVYGYTF
>TRBD1|TRBJ2-2|TRBV16|.
TGTGCCAGCAGCCCCCTCCAGGGGGCGATCACCGGGGAGCTGTTTTTT
CASSPLQGAITGELFF
>.|TRBJ2-2|TRBV7-8|once
TGTGCCAGCAGCTTTTCCGATAGCCCCACCGGGGAGCTGTTTTTT
CASSFSDSPTGELFF
>TRBD1|TRBJ1-5|TRBV28|.
TGTGCCAGCAGTTTCTATACGACAGGGTTTAATCAGCCCCAGCATTTT
CASSFYTTGFNQPQHF
>TRBD1|TRBJ2-5|TRBV3-1/TRBV3-2|.
TGTGCCAGCAGCCAAGGACAGGGGGCGATAGAGACCCAGTACTTC
CASSQGQGAIETQYF